These 6 T cell receptor beta chains were all obtained from the same sample, sequenced in a study of long-term antiretroviral therapy in people with HIV. Investigators performed immunoSEQ version v3.0 at survey level. Assay: immunoSEQ multiplex PCR; the TCRdb copy retains only in-frame clones and omits some. The profile covers fewer than 25,000 clones, with 65% to 85% appearing a single time and approximately 7.7% taken by the ten largest. This specimen was unsorted PBMCs, taken 1.5 years after starting antiretroviral therapy. The receptor source for this set is a man aged 30 to 39 with HIV.

The chain carries TRBV19 and TRBJ1-2; D uncertain. Germline V CDR1 and CDR2: LNHDA, SQIVND (reference sequence). CDR3 size: 12 residues. V gave up 2 bases and J gave up 6 bases, with 7 bases separating them. Here the CDR3 reads CASSITRNGYTF. CDR3 nucleotides: TGTGCCAGTAGTATAACCAGGAATGGCTACACCTTC. Together with reference TRBV19 and TRBJ1-2, the CDR3 gives the full variable domain: DGGITQSPKYLFRKEGQNVTLSCEQNLNHDAMYWYRQDPGQGLRLIYYSQIVNDFQKGDIAEGYSVSREKKESFPLTVTSAQKNPTAFYLCASSITRNGYTFGSGTRLTVV.

V usage is TRBV7-9 and J usage is TRBJ1-5; no firm D call. Trimming left V 1 base short and J 5 bases short, with 6 bases between. Germline CDR1 SEHNR, CDR2 FQNEAQ (reference sequence). CDR3 length: 13 residues. CDR3 nucleotide sequence: TGTGCCAGCAGCTTAGGGGAGGATCAGCCCCAGCATTTT. The encoded protein is CASSLGEDQPQHF.

This clone was picked up one time. This CDR3 reads CASSLASGGPGETQYF. The CDR3 nucleotides are TGTGCCAGCAGCTTAGCGTCGGGAGGGCCGGGAGAGACCCAGTACTTC. The J gene is TRBJ2-5, the V gene TRBV7-9; TRBD2 matches 8 bases. The CDR3 extends over 16 amino acids. V lost 0 bases, J lost 4 bases, and 7 bases stayed unmatched. Germline assignment: CDR1 SEHNR and CDR2 FQNEAQ (reference sequence).

This clone came up a few times. J is TRBJ2-2 and V is TRBV5-6, with 11 bases lining up with TRBD1. There are 15 residues in the CDR3. Germline V CDR1 and CDR2: SGHDT, YYEEEE. V lost 4 bases to trimming and J lost 7 bases; unmatched junction nucleotides: 6. CDR3 in DNA: TGTGCCAGCAGCCCGGACAGGGGGCTAGACGGGGAGCTGTTTTTT. Translating it yields CASSPDRGLDGELFF.

The chain uses TRBV30 and TRBJ1-1, with TRBD1 identical over 8 bases. With 4 bases clipped from V and 1 base from J, the junction kept 14 bases outside the gene matches. The CDR3 is 17 residues long. Germline lookup yields CDR1 GTSNPN and CDR2 SVGIG (reference sequence). The CDR3 reads CAWIPDRWDRTNTEAFF. The CDR3 bases are TGTGCCTGGATCCCTGATCGGTGGGACAGGACGAACACTGAAGCTTTCTTT. Full variable domain (remainder filled in from reference TRBV30 and TRBJ1-1): SQTIHQWPATLVQPVGSPLSLECTVEGTSNPNLYWYRQAAGRGLQLLFYSVGIGQISSEVPQNLSASRPQDRQFILSSKKLLLSDSGFYLCAWIPDRWDRTNTEAFFGQGTRLTVV.

The chain recombines TRBV4-1 with TRBJ2-7; D is perhaps TRBD2 (5 bases). Germline CDR1 and CDR2: MGHRA and YSYEKL. The CDR3 has 16 residues. V lost 2 bases, J lost 9 bases, and 23 bases lay in between. This chain's CDR3 is CASSQRLPLDEGPQYF. CDR3 sequence (DNA): TGCGCCAGCAGCCAACGATTACCCCTGGACGAGGGCCCGCAGTACTTC.